This T cell receptor beta chain was recovered during a study of shared clonotypes between healthy human individuals. Note on this clone: No antigen is known for it.

The study drew all its donors from Caucasian adults living in Nashville, Tennessee. CDR3 size: 13 residues. With 6 bases clipped from V and 3 bases from J, the junction kept 4 bases outside the gene matches. Germline V gene sequence: CDR1 LNHDA, CDR2 SQIVND (reference sequence). The repertoire was sequenced with immunoSEQ multiplex PCR; TCRdb's copy has only in-frame clones and lacks some. The repertoire holds about 1.5 million clones, roughly 98% seen once, with about 0.45% in the top ten. Overall study results and limits: Across a handful of donors, naive CD4 shared around 5%, naive CD8 more than 3%, memory CD4 about 2.4%, memory CD8 0.4% to 0.5%.

The chain has TRBV19 and TRBJ2-5, with 7 positions matching TRBD1. Sequencing was performed on naive CD4+ T cells sorted from blood. Subset denoted: CD45RA+ positively selected. The TCR sequence derives from a man younger than 40 in good health. CDR3 DNA sequence: TGTGCCAGTAGGACCGGGACAGAAGAGACCCAGTACTTC. It is translated as CASRTGTEETQYF. Full variable domain (missing parts from reference TRBV19 and TRBJ2-5): DGGITQSPKYLFRKEGQNVTLSCEQNLNHDAMYWYRQDPGQGLRLIYYSQIVNDFQKGDIAEGYSVSREKKESFPLTVTSAQKNPTAFYLCASRTGTEETQYFGPGTRLLVL.